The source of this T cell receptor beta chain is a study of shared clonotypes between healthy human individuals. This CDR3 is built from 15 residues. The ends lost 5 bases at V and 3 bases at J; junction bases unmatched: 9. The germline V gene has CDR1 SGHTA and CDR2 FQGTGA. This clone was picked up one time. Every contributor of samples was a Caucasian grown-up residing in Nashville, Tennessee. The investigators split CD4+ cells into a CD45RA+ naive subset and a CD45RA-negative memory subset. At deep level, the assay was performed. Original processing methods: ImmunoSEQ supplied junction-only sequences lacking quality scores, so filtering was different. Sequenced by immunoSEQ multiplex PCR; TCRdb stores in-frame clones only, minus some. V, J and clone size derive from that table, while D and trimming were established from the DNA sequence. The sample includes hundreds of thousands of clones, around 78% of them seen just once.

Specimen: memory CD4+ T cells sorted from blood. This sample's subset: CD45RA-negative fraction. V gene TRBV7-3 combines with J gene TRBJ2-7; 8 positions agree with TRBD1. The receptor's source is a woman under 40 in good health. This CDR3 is CASSHQGTGDYEQYF. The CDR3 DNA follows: TGTGCCAGCAGCCACCAGGGGACAGGAGACTACGAGCAGTACTTC. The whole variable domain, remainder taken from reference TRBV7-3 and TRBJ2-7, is GAGVSQTPSNKVTEKGKYVELRCDPISGHTALYWYRQSLGQGPEFLIYFQGTGAADDSGLPNDRFFAVRPEGSVSTLKIQRTERGDSAVYLCASSHQGTGDYEQYFGPGTRLTVT.